This is a list of T cell receptor beta chains from one sample in a study of T cell repertoires in cytomegalovirus infection. No cognate antigen is known for these TCRs. TCRdb passed the reads through MiXCR, listing each CDR3 protein once. The table lists about 270,000 distinct CDR3 sequences, less than 25% of them singletons. Sequenced material: cultured PBMCs, taken from culture after CMV antigen stimulation. These receptors originate from a human donor in good health (CMV status not recorded). Some clones in this sample may be carry-over from other donors' samples. Both conserved end residues are part of each CDR3. The D gene is left open where the match is weak. Clone sizes are given selectively: once, few, many, or a class where the clone is expanded.

CDR3aa	CDR3nt	j_gene	abundance	d_gene	v_gene
CASRLGTVKEQFF	TGTGCCAGCAGACTCGGGACTGTGAAGGAGCAGTTCTTC	TRBJ2-1	-	-	TRBV3-1
CASSLARGVTEAFF	TGTGCCAGCAGCTTAGCGCGGGGGGTGACTGAAGCTTTCTTT	TRBJ1-1	many	-	TRBV7-2
CASSFPTSGRDNEQFF	TGTGCCAGCAGCTTCCCTACTAGCGGGAGGGACAATGAGCAGTTCTTC	TRBJ2-1	-	TRBD2	TRBV7-9
CAWSVSGGLAPLHF	TGTGCCTGGAGTGTCTCCGGGGGTCTGGCACCCCTCCACTTT	TRBJ1-6	-	-	TRBV30
CSAWTPLTTSEAFF	TGCAGTGCTTGGACCCCTCTGACGACTTCTGAAGCTTTCTTT	TRBJ1-1	-	-	TRBV20-1
CASSSLPGYTDTQYF	TGTGCCAGCAGCTCCTTGCCCGGCTACACAGATACGCAGTATTTT	TRBJ2-3	few	-	TRBV7-3
CASSYSDANYGYTF	TGTGCCAGCAGTTACTCGGACGCAAACTATGGCTACACCTTC	TRBJ1-2	few	-	TRBV6-5
CASLLQGSNYGYTF	TGTGCCAGTCTGCTACAGGGCTCTAACTATGGCTACACCTTC	TRBJ1-2	-	-	TRBV19
CASSLGGGQNTEAFF	TGTGCCAGCAGCTTGGGTGGGGGGCAGAACACTGAAGCTTTCTTT	TRBJ1-1	-	-	TRBV7-4
CASNPTGYAFGYTF	TGTGCCAGCAATCCTACAGGGTACGCGTTTGGCTACACCTTC	TRBJ1-2	few	-	TRBV6-5
CASSSITGLIDEQFF	TGTGCCAGCAGCTCGATAACCGGACTAATCGATGAGCAGTTCTTC	TRBJ2-1	few	-	TRBV7-2